The sequence of this TCR beta chain was determined in a study of shared clonotypes between healthy human individuals. General study results and limits: Clonotypes not shared had lower generation probabilities than those common to all four donors.

About this clone: Its antigen is not known.

There are 11 residues in the CDR3. The germline V gene encodes CDR1 DFQATT and CDR2 SNEGSKA (reference sequence). V was clipped by 6 bases and J by 5 bases, with 11 bases between them. The authors loaded roughly 200 ng DNA, roughly 33,000 T cell genomes, into sorted-subset replicate PCRs. Libraries were prepared by immunoSEQ multiplex PCR; TCRdb keeps only in-frame clonotypes and omits some of them. The table includes some 2,000,000 clones, approximately 96% detected once. Sequencing input: naive CD4+ T cells sorted from blood. As to subset: CD45RA+ positively selected. This chain links TRBV20-1 with TRBJ2-7; D remains ambiguous. The receptor's source is a man younger than 35 in good health. CDR3 DNA: TGCAGTGCCGCCGGTGCGGACGAGCAGTACTTC. This codes for CSAAGADEQYF.